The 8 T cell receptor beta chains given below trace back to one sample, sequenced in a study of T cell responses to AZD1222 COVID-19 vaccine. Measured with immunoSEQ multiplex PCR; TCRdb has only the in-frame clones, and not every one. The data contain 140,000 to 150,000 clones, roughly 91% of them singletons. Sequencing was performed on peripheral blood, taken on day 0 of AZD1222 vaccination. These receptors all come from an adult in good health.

Here the CDR3 DNA reads TGTGCCAGCAGCCCCCTACGGACCGCCACCGGGGAGCTGTTTTTT. It specifies CASSPLRTATGELFF. The chain couples TRBV9 to TRBJ2-2; D call uncertain. Germline loops: CDR1 SGDLS, CDR2 YYNGEE. Deletions cut 4 bases from V and 4 bases from J, with 14 bases between. The CDR3 length is 15 residues. The complete variable domain, with remaining parts taken from reference TRBV9 and TRBJ2-2, reads DSGVTQTPKHLITATGQRVTLRCSPRSGDLSVYWYQQSLDQGLQFLIQYYNGEERAKGNILERFSAQQFPDLHSELNLSSLELGDSALYFCASSPLRTATGELFFGEGSRLTVL.

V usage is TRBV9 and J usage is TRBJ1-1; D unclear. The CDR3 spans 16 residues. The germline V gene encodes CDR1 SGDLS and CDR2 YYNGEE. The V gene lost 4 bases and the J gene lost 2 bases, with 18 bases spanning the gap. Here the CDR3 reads CASSTGSRSFNTEAFF. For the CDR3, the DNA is TGTGCCAGCAGCACTGGGTCTCGATCTTTCAACACTGAAGCTTTCTTT.

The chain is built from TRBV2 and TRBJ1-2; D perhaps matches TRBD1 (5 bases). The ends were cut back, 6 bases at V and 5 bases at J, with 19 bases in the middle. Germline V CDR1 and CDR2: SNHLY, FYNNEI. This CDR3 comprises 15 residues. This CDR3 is CASRYQQVWAYGYTF. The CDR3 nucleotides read TGTGCCAGCAGGTACCAACAGGTTTGGGCGTATGGCTACACCTTC.

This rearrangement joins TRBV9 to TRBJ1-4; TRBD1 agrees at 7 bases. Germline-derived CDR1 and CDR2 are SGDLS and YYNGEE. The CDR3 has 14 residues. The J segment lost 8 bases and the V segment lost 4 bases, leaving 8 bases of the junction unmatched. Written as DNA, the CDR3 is TGTGCCAGCAGCCGAGGGACAGTAGGGGAAAAACTGTTTTTT. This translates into CASSRGTVGEKLFF.

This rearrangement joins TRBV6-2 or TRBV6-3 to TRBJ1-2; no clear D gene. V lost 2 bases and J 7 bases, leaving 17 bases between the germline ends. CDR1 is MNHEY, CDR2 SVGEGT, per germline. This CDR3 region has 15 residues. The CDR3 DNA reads TGTGCCAGCAGTTACCGGGTGCCAGGAACCGGTGGCTACACCTTC. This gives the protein CASSYRVPGTGGYTF.

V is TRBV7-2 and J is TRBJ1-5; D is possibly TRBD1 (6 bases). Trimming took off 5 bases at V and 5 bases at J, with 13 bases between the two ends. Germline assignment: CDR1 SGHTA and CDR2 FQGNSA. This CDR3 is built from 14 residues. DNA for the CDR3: TGTGCCAGCAGCCCCAGCCAGGGGTATCAGCCCCAGCATTTT. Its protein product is CASSPSQGYQPQHF.

The CDR3 loop reads CASSYSHDRNEKLFF. The CDR3 nucleotides read TGTGCCAGCAGTTACTCCCACGACAGGAATGAAAAACTGTTTTTT. The chain uses TRBV6-5 and TRBJ1-4, with a weak D call TRBD1 (6 bases). Trimming stripped 0 bases from V and 5 bases from J, with 10 bases between. CDR3 length: 15 amino acids. From germline, CDR1 is MNHEY and CDR2 SVGAGI.

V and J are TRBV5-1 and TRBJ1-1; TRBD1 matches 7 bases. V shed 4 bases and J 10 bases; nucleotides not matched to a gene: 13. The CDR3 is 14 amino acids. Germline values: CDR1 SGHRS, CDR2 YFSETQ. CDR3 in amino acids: CASSRTGTSGGAFF. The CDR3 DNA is TGCGCCAGCAGCCGGACCGGGACCTCAGGGGGAGCTTTCTTT.